A selection of T cell receptor beta chains follows, all from one sample in a study of T cell repertoires in cytomegalovirus infection. MiXCR, applied by TCRdb to the reads, yields one record per CDR3 protein. In the table there are 150,000 to 200,000 distinct CDR3 sequences, roughly 20% of which are singletons. Input material: PBMCs. The receptors shown here come from a human donor in good health (CMV status not recorded). Some clones in this sample may be carry-over from other donors' samples. The CDR3 runs from the conserved cysteine through the conserved F or W. D genes are given only for firm matches. Clone size, where shown, is once, few, many, or a class for clones that have expanded.

CDR3 protein | CDR3 DNA | V gene | clone size | J gene | D gene
CASSILQVGSPLHF | TGTGCCAGTAGTATTCTCCAGGTGGGATCACCCCTCCACTTT | TRBV19 | NA | TRBJ1-6 | NA
CASSLALETQYF | TGTGCCAGCAGCTTAGCCCTAGAGACCCAGTACTTC | TRBV7-6 | few | TRBJ2-5 | NA
CASNRQVCGQGYDEQYF | TGTGCCAGCAATCGCCAGGTTTGTGGACAGGGGTATGACGAGCAGTACTTC | TRBV6-1 | many | TRBJ2-7 | TRBD1
CASRIGPLRTGELFF | TGTGCCAGCAGAATCGGACCCTTACGCACCGGGGAGCTGTTTTTT | TRBV12-3/TRBV12-4 | few | TRBJ2-2 | NA
CASSLAGLAGVSYNEQFF | TGTGCCAGCAGCTTAGCGGGACTAGCGGGAGTCTCCTACAATGAGCAGTTCTTC | TRBV7-2 | many | TRBJ2-1 | TRBD2
CASSAFGTDTQYF | TGTGCCAGCAGTGCTTTTGGTACAGATACGCAGTATTTT | TRBV28 | many | TRBJ2-3 | NA
CASSLANVNTEAFF | TGTGCCAGCAGTTTGGCCAACGTGAACACTGAAGCTTTCTTT | TRBV12-3/TRBV12-4 | NA | TRBJ1-1 | NA
CASSQGGGGDTQYF | TGTGCCAGCAGTCAAGGGGGGGGCGGAGATACGCAGTATTTT | TRBV2 | NA | TRBJ2-3 | NA
CASSLGGSINYGYTF | TGTGCCAGCAGCTTAGGCGGAAGTATAAACTATGGCTACACCTTC | TRBV7-9 | many | TRBJ1-2 | NA
CASSQENRLVYSNQPQHF | TGCGCCAGCAGCCAAGAGAACCGGTTGGTGTATAGCAATCAGCCCCAGCATTTT | TRBV4-1 | few | TRBJ1-5 | NA
CSARMDRNYGYTF | TGCAGTGCTAGGATGGACAGAAACTATGGCTACACCTTC | TRBV20-1 | once | TRBJ1-2 | NA
CASSGIQGWGKNIQYF | TGTGCCAGCAGTGGGATTCAGGGGTGGGGCAAAAACATTCAGTACTTC | TRBV27 | NA | TRBJ2-4 | NA
CASSYIRTGSELFF | TGTGCCAGTAGCTACATCAGGACAGGGAGTGAGCTGTTTTTT | TRBV19 | many | TRBJ2-2 | TRBD1
CASNQDRGRSGVSTDTQYF | TGTGCCAGCAACCAAGATCGAGGGAGGTCCGGGGTGAGCACAGATACGCAGTATTTT | TRBV14 | NA | TRBJ2-3 | NA
CASSQDRVGGYTF | TGTGCCAGCAGCCAAGATCGTGTAGGGGGCTACACCTTC | TRBV4-2 | many | TRBJ1-2 | NA
CASSLPTGRIGQPQHF | TGTGCCAGTAGTTTACCGACAGGACGGATAGGTCAGCCCCAGCATTTT | TRBV19 | NA | TRBJ1-5 | NA
CASSLFWTSGGPHNEQFF | TGTGCCAGCAGTTTATTCTGGACTAGCGGGGGGCCTCACAATGAGCAGTTCTTC | TRBV28 | few | TRBJ2-1 | TRBD2
CASSLYGTGVHQPQHF | TGTGCCAGCAGCTTATACGGGACAGGGGTCCATCAGCCCCAGCATTTT | TRBV7-9 | NA | TRBJ1-5 | TRBD1
CASTGTGGSGETQYF | TGTGCCAGCACCGGAACTGGAGGGAGCGGTGAGACCCAGTACTTC | TRBV6-1 | many | TRBJ2-5 | NA
CASSLGVQGGNEQFF | TGTGCCAGCAGCTTAGGTGTACAAGGGGGCAATGAGCAGTTCTTC | TRBV11-2 | NA | TRBJ2-1 | NA
CASSWAPENSGANVLTF | TGTGCCAGCAGTTGGGCCCCCGAGAACTCTGGGGCCAACGTCCTGACTTTC | TRBV6-5 | NA | TRBJ2-6 | NA
CASSQRVVNTGELFF | TGTGCCAGCAGCCAACGGGTAGTTAACACCGGGGAGCTGTTTTTT | TRBV14 | few | TRBJ2-2 | NA
CASTGVGNQPQHF | TGTGCCTCAACAGGGGTGGGCAATCAGCCCCAGCATTTT | TRBV2 | few | TRBJ1-5 | TRBD1
CASQRGGGYNEQFF | TGCGCCAGTCAGCGGGGGGGCGGCTACAATGAGCAGTTCTTC | TRBV5-1 | many | TRBJ2-1 | TRBD2
CASNPLAGSYNEQFF | TGTGCCAGCAACCCTTTAGCGGGAAGTTACAATGAGCAGTTCTTC | TRBV7-9 | NA | TRBJ2-1 | TRBD2
CASSSVAGNSYEQYF | TGTGCCAGCAGTTCGGTAGCGGGTAACTCCTACGAGCAGTACTTC | TRBV28 | few | TRBJ2-7 | TRBD2
CAISRTGDTEAFF | TGTGCCATCAGTAGGACAGGGGATACTGAAGCTTTCTTT | TRBV10-3 | few | TRBJ1-1 | TRBD1
CASSLDRQETQYF | TGCGCCAGCAGTTTAGACAGGCAAGAGACCCAGTACTTC | TRBV5-1 | NA | TRBJ2-5 | NA
CASSQGFTDTQYF | TGTGCCAGCAGCCAGGGGTTCACAGATACGCAGTATTTT | TRBV7-2 | many | TRBJ2-3 | NA
CASSIGVGGYTF | TGTGCCAGCAGTATCGGGGTAGGGGGCTACACCTTC | TRBV28 | NA | TRBJ1-2 | NA
CGGQGLMNTEAFF | TGCGGCGGACAGGGCCTTATGAACACTGAAGCTTTCTTT | TRBV20-1 | NA | TRBJ1-1 | TRBD1
CASSLSAYDTQYF | TGTGCCAGCAGTTTATCGGCGTACGATACGCAGTATTTT | TRBV27 | few | TRBJ2-3 | NA
CAISSRTSGLYNEQFF | TGTGCCATCAGTTCTAGGACTAGCGGGCTATACAATGAGCAGTTCTTC | TRBV10-3 | many | TRBJ2-1 | TRBD2
CSVAAGPLYNEQFF | TGCAGCGTTGCCGCGGGGCCGCTCTACAATGAGCAGTTCTTC | TRBV29-1 | few | TRBJ2-1 | NA
CASSIGHSYEQYF | TGTGCCAGTAGTATAGGTCACAGTTACGAGCAGTACTTC | TRBV19 | few | TRBJ2-7 | NA
CASSSLSSGTFSYNEQFF | TGTGCCAGCAGCTCCCTTTCTAGCGGGACCTTCTCCTACAATGAGCAGTTCTTC | TRBV7-9 | few | TRBJ2-1 | TRBD2
CSVEGTDTQYF | TGCAGCGTTGAAGGCACAGATACGCAGTATTTT | TRBV29-1 | NA | TRBJ2-3 | NA
CASSVGPLADTEAFF | TGTGCCAGCAGCGTAGGTCCGCTTGCGGACACTGAAGCTTTCTTT | TRBV9 | NA | TRBJ1-1 | NA
CASSYGPSGGNEQFF | TGTGCCAGCAGTTACGGGCCTAGCGGGGGCAATGAGCAGTTCTTC | TRBV6-5 | NA | TRBJ2-1 | TRBD2